These 25 T cell receptor beta chains were all obtained from the same sample, sequenced in a study of regulatory T cells in long-lasting Graves disease. Time point meaning: newly diagnosed GD, antithyroid drugs for less than 3 months. Extracted RNA from PBMCs served as the source of the TCR library. Libraries of TCR beta came from iRepertoire HTBI primers plus Arm-PCR of CDR3 regions. TCRdb reanalysed the multiplex PCR reads using MiXCR and keeps one entry per CDR3 protein. Among around 450,000 distinct CDR3 sequences listed, 15% were seen once. These same records also appear under a second study, on T cells in Graves' hyperthyroidism and ophthalmopathy.

Sequenced here: peripheral blood mononuclear cells (PBMCs), sampled at new diagnosis, from a patient treated with antithyroid drugs. The receptors were sampled from a woman in her thirties or forties with Graves disease.

This clonotype turned up a few times. The chain is built from TRBV6-1 and TRBJ2-7; tentatively, D is TRBD2 (6 bases). The CDR3 is made up of 15 amino acids. V lost 6 bases and J 7 bases, leaving 22 bases between the germline ends. Germline V gene sequence: CDR1 MNHNS, CDR2 SASEGT. The CDR3 sequence is CASSPTRTTSREQYF. In nucleotides, the CDR3 is TGTGCCAGCAGCCCTACCCGGACTACTTCGAGAGAGCAGTACTTC.

Only a few counts were recorded for this clonotype. One end of the junction varies from germline; a read error may be responsible. The V gene is TRBV29-1, the J gene TRBJ1-2, with D maybe TRBD1 (5 bases). The germline V gene encodes CDR1 SQVTM and CDR2 ANQGSEA. This CDR3 contains 12 residues. CDR3 loop: CSVEDSAYGYTF. In DNA, the CDR3 is TGCAGCGTAGAAGACAGCGCCTATGGCTACACCTTC.

This clonotype occurred many times. The junction shows a germline mismatch at one end, possibly a read error. This chain connects TRBV7-7 to TRBJ2-3; D not resolved. The CDR3 runs to 14 residues. The germline V gene has CDR1 SSHAT and CDR2 FNYEAQ (reference sequence). In DNA form, the CDR3 reads TGTGCTAGCAGCTTATCCCAAAGCACAGATACGCAGTATTTT. Translated, it gives CASSLSQSTDTQYF.

The rearrangement joins TRBV29-1 to TRBJ2-2; the match to TRBD2 covers 8 bases. The CDR3 consists of 15 residues. Germline lookup yields CDR1 SQVTM and CDR2 ANQGSEA. V lost 0 bases and J lost 5; bases outside the gene matches: 5. CDR3 protein: CSVEDLPSGTGELFF. The CDR3 nucleotides read TGCAGCGTTGAAGATCTTCCTAGCGGGACCGGGGAGCTGTTTTTT.

This clonotype was seen many times. The chain has TRBV28 and TRBJ2-6; no clear D. The CDR3 sequence is 13 residues long. With 10 bases removed from V and 4 bases from J, the gap between germline ends came to 11 bases. From germline, CDR1 is MDHEN and CDR2 SYDVKM. CDR3 protein: CATSWLGANVLTF. The CDR3 nucleotides are TGTGCCACCAGCTGGTTAGGGGCCAACGTCCTGACTTTC.

The sample holds many counts of this clonotype. The rearrangement links TRBV19 to TRBJ2-2, with 9 bases identical to TRBD1. CDR3 size: 16 residues. Germline values: CDR1 LNHDA, CDR2 SQIVND (reference sequence). Trimming took 3 bases from V and 4 from J; bases not matched to a gene: 6. CDR3 residues: CASSMGTGFGTGELFF. The CDR3 DNA is TGTGCCAGTAGTATGGGGACAGGGTTCGGCACCGGGGAGCTGTTTTTT.

This clonotype turned up a few times. The rearrangement joins TRBV29-1 to TRBJ2-1, with 8 bases lining up with TRBD1. Germline V gene lookup returns CDR1 SQVTM and CDR2 ANQGSEA. The CDR3 extends over 14 amino acids. J lost 7 bases, V lost 6 bases, and 11 bases had no gene match. As DNA, the CDR3 is TGCAGCGTAGTGGACAGGGTGGGCAGGAATGAGCAGTTCTTC. Amino acids: CSVVDRVGRNEQFF.

The table lists this clonotype with many counts. V usage is TRBV5-5 and J usage is TRBJ2-1, with 8 bases identical to TRBD2. The CDR3 length is 16 residues. Germline V gene lookup returns CDR1 SGHKS and CDR2 YYEKEE (reference sequence). Germline trimming cut 5 bases from V and 6 bases from J; bases unmatched to any gene: 13. The CDR3 here is CASSPHGGSGVNEQFF. The CDR3 DNA reads as TGTGCCAGCAGTCCCCATGGGGGTAGCGGGGTCAATGAGCAGTTCTTC.

This clonotype was picked up many times. In DNA form, the CDR3 reads TGCGCCAGCAGCTTAAGGGACTTCACCGGGGAGCTGTTTTTT. Residues: CASSLRDFTGELFF. The chain links TRBV5-1 to TRBJ2-2; D may be TRBD2 (6 bases). V was shortened by 2 bases and J by 4 bases, with 9 bases between the two germline ends. CDR3 length: 14 residues. Germline lookup yields CDR1 SGHRS and CDR2 YFSETQ.

This clonotype was seen at least ten times. The V call is TRBV11-2, the J call TRBJ2-1, with D unresolved. The V and J ends lost 5 bases and 2 bases respectively, with 19 bases between them. From germline, CDR1 is SGHAT and CDR2 FQNNGV. This CDR3 comprises 17 residues. The CDR3 is CASSPRTSATPYNEQFF. For the CDR3, the DNA is TGTGCCAGCAGCCCCCGAACCAGCGCCACCCCCTACAATGAGCAGTTCTTC.

V and J are TRBV3-1 and TRBJ2-5, with D unclear. The germline V and J ends were trimmed by 0 bases and 5 bases, with 13 bases remaining between them. This CDR3 contains 15 residues. The germline V gene has CDR1 LGHDT and CDR2 YNNKEL (reference sequence). CDR3 DNA: TGTGCCAGCAGCCAAGAGAAACTGCCCTCGGAGACCCAGTACTTC. Its protein product is CASSQEKLPSETQYF.

This clonotype was seen many times. The gene calls are TRBV29-1 and TRBJ2-1; possibly TRBD1 for D (6 bases). Trimming shortened V by 2 bases and J by 2 bases, and 16 bases separated the two germline ends. Germline CDR1 and CDR2: SQVTM and ANQGSEA. The CDR3 runs 16 residues. The CDR3 sequence is CSVESLDRTTYNEQFF. CDR3 nucleotide sequence: TGCAGCGTTGAATCTCTAGACAGGACAACCTACAATGAGCAGTTCTTC.

The sample holds many counts of this clonotype. CDR3 DNA: TGTGCTAGTGGTCTACAAAACAGGGCCTACGAGCAGTACTTC. Residues: CASGLQNRAYEQYF. The rearrangement uses TRBV12-5 and TRBJ2-7; tentative D call: TRBD1 (6 bases). CDR1 and CDR2 (germline): LGHNT, FRNRAP. Trimming removed 5 bases at V and 2 bases at J, with 13 bases between. The CDR3 is 14 amino acids. The full variable domain, its missing parts supplied by reference TRBV12-5 and TRBJ2-7, is DARVTQTPRHKVTEMGQEVTMRCQPILGHNTVFWYRQTMMQGLELLAYFRNRAPLDDSGMPKDRFSAEMPDATLATLKIQPSEPRDSAVYFCASGLQNRAYEQYFGPGTRLTVT.

This clonotype was seen ten or more times. The chain couples TRBV12-3 or TRBV12-4 to TRBJ1-3; D is possibly TRBD1 (5 bases). V shed 2 bases and J shed 0 bases, with 11 bases lying between them. The CDR3 length is 16 residues. The CDR3 protein is CASSLQGDYSGNTIYF. CDR3 bases: TGTGCCAGCAGTTTACAGGGAGATTACTCTGGAAACACCATATATTTT.

Ten or more counts support this clonotype. This rearrangement joins TRBV28 to TRBJ2-7; TRBD1 agrees at 12 bases. Germline V gives CDR1 MDHEN, CDR2 SYDVKM. The CDR3 is 16 amino acids. After removal of 4 bases from V and 3 bases from J, the junction contained 7 bases not matched to a gene. The CDR3 spells CASSSIGTGGLYEQYF. The CDR3 DNA follows: TGTGCCAGCAGTTCAATCGGGACAGGGGGCCTCTACGAGCAGTACTTC.

This clonotype was recorded many times. This sequence joins TRBV6-5 and TRBJ2-7, with D possibly being TRBD1 (6 bases). Germline CDR1 is MNHEY and CDR2 is SVGAGI. This CDR3 spans 14 amino acids. The V end was cut by 0 bases, the J end by 6 bases, with 12 bases between. CDR3 sequence: CASSYSSNRAEQYF. The CDR3 nucleotides are TGTGCCAGCAGTTACTCGTCCAACAGGGCCGAGCAGTACTTC.

In its sample, this clonotype was seen many times. V gene TRBV28 combines with J gene TRBJ1-3; D gene uncertain. The CDR3 contains 15 residues. V lost 8 bases to trimming and J lost 0 bases, with 14 bases between them. Germline loops: CDR1 MDHEN, CDR2 SYDVKM. The CDR3 DNA reads as TGTGCCAGCTCTGTGGAGGGCTTCTCTGGAAACACCATATATTTT. Translating gives CASSVEGFSGNTIYF.

This clonotype occurred many times. V is TRBV11-3 and J is TRBJ2-3; 11 nucleotides align to TRBD2. Germline lookup yields CDR1 SGHNT and CDR2 YENEEA. The CDR3 is made up of 16 amino acids. J was trimmed by 4 bases and V by 4 bases; bases with no gene match: 7. CDR3 amino acids: CASSSSTSGRADTQYF. The CDR3 DNA sequence: TGTGCCAGCAGCTCAAGCACTAGCGGGAGAGCAGATACGCAGTATTTT.

CDR3 DNA: TGCGCCAGCAGCGCGGGACAGGGAGCCACTGAAGCTTTCTTT. Its translation is CASSAGQGATEAFF. The gene calls are TRBV5-1 and TRBJ1-1, with 9 nucleotides matching TRBD1. Per the germline V gene, CDR1 is SGHRS and CDR2 is YFSETQ. There are 14 residues in the CDR3. Trimming took 4 bases from V and 4 from J; bases not matched to a gene: 5.

About this clonotype: Sequence at one end of the junction differs from germline and may be a read error. The chain carries TRBV7-7 and TRBJ2-1; D is unclear. This CDR3 is built from 14 residues. Germline V gene sequence: CDR1 SSHAT, CDR2 FNYEAQ (reference sequence). The CDR3 region has the DNA TGTGCTAGCAGCTTAGAGTATGGGGTTGGTGAGCAGTTCTTC. Its protein is CASSLEYGVGEQFF. The full variable domain, in which reference TRBV7-7 and TRBJ2-1 provide the parts outside the CDR3, is GAGVSQSPRYKVTKRGQDVTLRCDPISSHATLYWYQQALGQGPEFLTYFNYEAQPDKSGLPSDRFSAERPEGSISTLTIQRTEQRDSAMYRCASSLEYGVGEQFFGPGTRLTVL.

The V call is TRBV6-2 or TRBV6-3, the J call TRBJ2-2, with 10 nucleotides matching TRBD2. J lost 6 bases, V lost 5 bases, and 6 bases had no gene match. Germline V gene sequence: CDR1 MNHEY, CDR2 SVGEGT. CDR3 length: 15 residues. CDR3 loop: CASSDLAGESGELFF. DNA of the CDR3: TGTGCCAGCAGTGATCTAGCGGGAGAGTCCGGGGAGCTGTTTTTT.

This clonotype has ten or more counts. The genes are TRBV27 and TRBJ2-2; 10 nucleotides line up with TRBD2. This CDR3 region has 15 residues. Germline V gene lookup returns CDR1 MNHEY and CDR2 SMNVEV (reference sequence). The V gene end was trimmed by 4 bases and the J gene end by 2 bases; junction bases not matched to a gene: 1. In nucleotides, the CDR3 is TGTGCCAGCAGTTGGACTAGCGGAAACACCGGGGAGCTGTTTTTT. Its translation: CASSWTSGNTGELFF.

The chain carries TRBV5-5 and TRBJ2-2, with 10 bases aligning to TRBD1. The ends lost 6 bases at V and 4 bases at J; junction bases unmatched: 9. Germline V gene sequence: CDR1 SGHKS, CDR2 YYEKEE (reference sequence). This CDR3 is 16 amino acids long. CDR3 protein: CASNKIGQGGTGELFF. For the CDR3, the DNA is TGTGCCAGCAACAAGATTGGACAGGGGGGCACCGGGGAGCTGTTTTTT.

The sample holds many counts of this clonotype. V usage is TRBV5-6 and J usage is TRBJ1-1; no firm D call. Trimming cost V 0 bases and J 1 base, with 7 bases left between them. Germline CDR1 is SGHDT and CDR2 is YYEEEE. CDR3 length: 14 amino acids. DNA of the CDR3: TGTGCCAGCAGCTTGGTCATCCAGAACACTGAAGCTTTCTTT. Encoded protein: CASSLVIQNTEAFF.

The chain recombines TRBV19 with TRBJ1-2, with a tentative D call TRBD1 (5 bases). In germline, CDR1 is LNHDA, CDR2 SQIVND (reference sequence). Trimming took off 7 bases at V and 8 bases at J, with 20 bases between the two ends. The CDR3 extends over 14 amino acids. The CDR3 bases are TGTGCCAGTATGGGGCAGGGTCAATTGGGGGGCTACACCTTC. It is translated as CASMGQGQLGGYTF.